This T cell receptor beta chain was observed in a study of OX40 agonist ivuxolimab in advanced cancers. Study-level background: Ivuxolimab is an agonistic anti-OX40 (CD134) antibody, and patients were treated with it. Study-level points and caveats: In CD8+ T cells, expanded clones were on average more numerous than in CD4+. Clonal expansion from baseline to week 6 occurred in both CD4+ and CD8+ T cells.

The CDR3 length is 15 residues. Germline assignment: CDR1 MNHNY and CDR2 SVGAGI (reference sequence). Trimming shortened V by 6 bases and J by 4 bases, and 15 bases separated the two germline ends. Prior autoimmune disease or systemic immunosuppression barred patients. Comments on this clone: Its specificity is unknown.

Some clones are missing from TCRdb's copy, which holds only in-frame ones; the method was immunoSEQ multiplex PCR. Found here are 30,000 to 45,000 clones, 74% of them singletons; the top ten hold about 18%. This chain links TRBV6-6 with TRBJ2-2, with D tentatively TRBD1 or TRBD2 (5 bases each). This clonotype was obtained from an adult with an advanced solid tumor such as melanoma, head and neck, liver or kidney cancer. Material: CD4+ or CD8+ T cells sorted from blood, obtained in a trial of the OX40 agonist ivuxolimab. The CDR3 DNA reads TGTGCCAGCAGGCCGGGGCAGGGAGTCACCGGGGAGCTGTTTTTT. It translates to CASRPGQGVTGELFF.